This note documents a single TCR beta chain sequence. Under the authors' procedure: For nucleated cells, counts were estimated from reference gene primer amplification. The protocol was immunoSEQ multiplex PCR, while the TCRdb copy is restricted to in-frame clones and leaves out a portion. The DNA was the basis for D and trimming; V, J and clone size are from that table. The sample lists approximately 110,000 clones, 65% to 85% occurring once. These data are taken from a study of blood T cell repertoires in COVID-19. Across the study: Whether acute or convalescent, the COVID-19 samples came from the United States, Italy and Spain. In each case, the material was cDNA or gDNA derived from T cells, B-cell-depleted T cells, or PBMCs.

Trimming removed 1 base from V and 2 bases from J, with 8 bases in between. This CDR3 is built from 14 residues. The germline gives CDR1 MGHRA, CDR2 YSYEKL. The rearrangement uses TRBV4-1 and TRBJ2-5; D possibly corresponds to TRBD2 (5 bases). Sequenced sample: peripheral blood. This sequence originates from a man aged 50 or older with acute or convalescent COVID-19. The CDR3 here is CASSQGGKQETQYF. The DNA of the CDR3 is TGCGCCAGCAGCCAAGGAGGGAAGCAAGAGACCCAGTACTTC.